This entry lists 2 T cell receptor beta chains sequenced from one sample in a study of T-cell memory formation after mild COVID-19. TCRdb fed the 5' RACE reads into MiXCR, producing one record per CDR3 protein. Of fewer than 15,000 distinct CDR3 sequences listed, 14% are singletons. Sequenced material: PBMCs or a T cell subset sorted from them (not recorded which). These receptors came from a man between 18 and 29 years old who had mild COVID-19 (a few samples of this study predate the infection). Cell type and time point are not known.

This clonotype was seen a few times. The genes are TRBV18 and TRBJ2-7; the match to TRBD1 covers 8 bases. Unmatched junction bases numbered 0, after V lost 3 bases and J lost 5 bases. The CDR3 has 12 amino acids. The germline V gene encodes CDR1 KGHSH and CDR2 LQKENI. The CDR3 reads CASSPDRDEQYV. The DNA for the CDR3 is TGTGCCAGCTCACCGGACAGGGACGAGCAGTACGTC.

This clonotype has ten or more counts. J is TRBJ2-6 and V is TRBV7-9; D is unresolved. In germline, CDR1 is SEHNR, CDR2 FQNEAQ (reference sequence). The V end was cut by 1 base, the J end by 0 bases, with 13 bases between. This CDR3 is built from 18 residues. The CDR3 loop is CASSLGGSLSSGANVLTF. As DNA, the CDR3 is TGTGCCAGCAGCTTAGGCGGATCCTTGAGCTCTGGGGCCAACGTCCTGACTTTC. The whole variable domain, remainder taken from reference TRBV7-9 and TRBJ2-6, is DTGVSQNPRHKITKRGQNVTFRCDPISEHNRLYWYRQTLGQGPEFLTYFQNEAQLEKSRLLSDRFSAERPKGSFSTLEIQRTEQGDSAMYLCASSLGGSLSSGANVLTFGAGSRLTVL.